Presented here are 5 T cell receptor beta chains from one specimen sequenced in a study of T cells in women clearing cervical HPV infection. Here immunoSEQ multiplex PCR was the method, and the copy in TCRdb shows in-frame clones only, minus some. The sample shows about 33,000 clones, and about 8% sits with its ten largest clones. The sequencing input was blood buffy coat. The receptors derive from a woman between 18 and 70 years old with a cervical HPV16 infection that either progressed to CIN3+ or cleared (not recorded which).

Remarks on this clone: The read falls 3 residues short of the CDR3 end, and the missing part is taken from the germline J gene. The V call is TRBV4-2, the J call TRBJ2-4; 7 positions match TRBD2. Germline values: CDR1 LGHNA, CDR2 YNFKEQ. V shed 1 base and J 0 bases; nucleotides not matched to a gene: 0. The CDR3 extends over 15 amino acids. This CDR3 is CASSQGGGAKNIQYF. The sequenced CDR3 bases are TGTGCCAGCAGCCAAGGGGGGGGAGCCAAAAACATT.

Turning to this clone: With the read ending 3 residues before the CDR3 end, the germline J gene is used to fill in that end. J is TRBJ2-2 and V is TRBV5-6; D gene unclear. Between the trimmed V and J ends, which lost 0 bases and 6 bases, there was a span of 3 bases. The CDR3 has 12 residues. Germline CDR1 SGHDT, CDR2 YYEEEE. CDR3 residues: CASSLASGELFF. The sequenced part of the CDR3 DNA is TGTGCCAGCAGCTTGGCCTCCGGGGAG.

As to this clone: The sequenced fragment ends 3 residues before the CDR3 boundary, so the rest is inferred from the germline J gene. The chain combines TRBV2 with TRBJ2-1; TRBD2 is a possible D gene (6 bases). This CDR3 has 15 amino acids. The V gene's germline CDR1 is SNHLY and CDR2 FYNNEI. The V and J ends lost 5 bases and 0 bases respectively, with 11 bases between them. CDR3 residues: CASSSGTPSYNEQFF. CDR3 DNA (partial): TGTGCCAGCAGTTCCGGGACTCCCTCCTACAATGAG.

Points on this clone: The sequence runs out 3 residues before the end of the CDR3; the remainder is reconstructed from the germline J gene. The chain recombines TRBV29-1 with TRBJ2-3, with D possibly matching TRBD2 (5 bases). The V end was cut by 5 bases, the J end by 0 bases, with 15 bases between. Germline-derived CDR1 and CDR2 are SQVTM and ANQGSEA. CDR3 length: 15 residues. CDR3 DNA, as far as it was read: TGCAGCGTTTCATCTCGAGCGGTTAGCACAGATACG. Its protein is CSVSSRAVSTDT. The entire CDR3 is CSVSSRAVSTDTQYF.

For this clone: The read is 3 residues too short to cover the CDR3 end, so that end is filled in from the germline J gene. The chain carries TRBV19 and TRBJ1-5, with TRBD1 matching 8 bases. The junction had 4 bases not matched to a gene; V was cut back by 5 bases and J by 7 bases. Germline lookup yields CDR1 LNHDA and CDR2 SQIVND (reference sequence). The CDR3 is made up of 13 amino acids. The covered CDR3 bases are TGTGCCAGTAGTGACAGGGGAGGACAGCCC. It codes for CASSDRGGQP. The full CDR3 is CASSDRGGQPQHF. Full variable domain (remainder filled in from reference TRBV19 and TRBJ1-5): DGGITQSPKYLFRKEGQNVTLSCEQNLNHDAMYWYRQDPGQGLRLIYYSQIVNDFQKGDIAEGYSVSREKKESFPLTVTSAQKNPTAFYLCASSDRGGQPQHFGDGTRLSIL.